The TCR beta chain under discussion was sequenced for a study of cytomegalovirus exposure and HLA in healthy donors. For the study at large: Genetic ancestry analysis placed more than 80% of the 300 to 400 donors that were genotyped in the Caucasian-associated cluster. Study conclusions and caveats: The study reported that TCR beta sequences accurately predicted HLA-A and HLA-B alleles in most subjects. Several of the most significant clusters appeared, in a later analysis, to be linked to common viral pathogens.

For this clone: Its antigen is still unknown.

Germline V gene lookup returns CDR1 SGHNT and CDR2 YYREEE (reference sequence). This CDR3 contains 13 residues. Trimming left V 2 bases short and J 7 bases short, with 12 bases between. Amplification used 60 Vbeta primers and 13 Jbeta primers. The protocol was immunoSEQ multiplex PCR, while the TCRdb copy is restricted to in-frame clones and leaves out a portion. The sample has approximately 170,000 clones; roughly 80% are singletons. These donors counted as nominally healthy when sampled, but unrecorded immune exposures were likely. V gene TRBV5-4 combines with J gene TRBJ1-1, with D tentatively TRBD1 (6 bases). Material: PBMCs. The sequence was collected from a woman in her late teens or twenties in good health and CMV-seronegative. The CDR3 spells CASSFRGGVEAFF. In DNA, the CDR3 is TGTGCCAGCAGCTTCAGAGGGGGGGTTGAAGCTTTCTTT.